The rows below give T cell receptor beta chains drawn from one sample of a study of T cell responses to AZD1222 COVID-19 vaccine. The table came from immunoSEQ multiplex PCR; TCRdb's copy has only in-frame clones and leaves some out. The sample shows some 120,000 clones, about 89% of them seen only once. The material was peripheral blood, obtained on day 0 of AZD1222 vaccination. These receptors were obtained from an adult in good health. Each CDR3 is given without its conserved first and last residue. Size is omitted from some rows. Given values are once, few, many or a class for expanded clones.

>TRBV6-2/TRBV6-3|TRBJ1-2|few
ASSRGYGYT
>TRBV7-2|TRBJ1-5|.
ASSSDRGNGNQPQH
>TRBV5-1|TRBJ2-7|.
ASSSTGGHEQY
>TRBV7-8|TRBJ2-3|.
ASSPVAGVSTDTQY
>TRBV4-1|TRBJ1-1|.
ASSRDSLGGTEAF
>TRBV5-1|TRBJ2-3|.
ASSAWGQGPTDTQY
>TRBV11-3|TRBJ2-1|.
ASSHSAGVEQF
>TRBV7-2|TRBJ2-7|.
ASSYIGSDSYEQY
>TRBV2|TRBJ1-2|.
ASSTTANYGYT
>TRBV15|TRBJ2-7|.
ATSRRTGGSDEQY
>TRBV5-4|TRBJ1-1|.
ASSLGGNTEAF
>TRBV5-1|TRBJ1-5|.
ASSPRTGLNQPQH
>TRBV6-5|TRBJ1-4|.
ASSDTGAWEKLF
>TRBV11-2|TRBJ2-7|.
ASSFKTGGAFYEQY
>TRBV3-1/TRBV3-2|TRBJ1-3|.
ATSKGQIASGNTIY
>TRBV9|TRBJ2-2|.
ASSALSGELF
>TRBV5-5|TRBJ1-5|.
ASSLVSSAGGSNQPQH
>TRBV7-9|TRBJ2-3|once
ASRGRLAASWAQTDTQY